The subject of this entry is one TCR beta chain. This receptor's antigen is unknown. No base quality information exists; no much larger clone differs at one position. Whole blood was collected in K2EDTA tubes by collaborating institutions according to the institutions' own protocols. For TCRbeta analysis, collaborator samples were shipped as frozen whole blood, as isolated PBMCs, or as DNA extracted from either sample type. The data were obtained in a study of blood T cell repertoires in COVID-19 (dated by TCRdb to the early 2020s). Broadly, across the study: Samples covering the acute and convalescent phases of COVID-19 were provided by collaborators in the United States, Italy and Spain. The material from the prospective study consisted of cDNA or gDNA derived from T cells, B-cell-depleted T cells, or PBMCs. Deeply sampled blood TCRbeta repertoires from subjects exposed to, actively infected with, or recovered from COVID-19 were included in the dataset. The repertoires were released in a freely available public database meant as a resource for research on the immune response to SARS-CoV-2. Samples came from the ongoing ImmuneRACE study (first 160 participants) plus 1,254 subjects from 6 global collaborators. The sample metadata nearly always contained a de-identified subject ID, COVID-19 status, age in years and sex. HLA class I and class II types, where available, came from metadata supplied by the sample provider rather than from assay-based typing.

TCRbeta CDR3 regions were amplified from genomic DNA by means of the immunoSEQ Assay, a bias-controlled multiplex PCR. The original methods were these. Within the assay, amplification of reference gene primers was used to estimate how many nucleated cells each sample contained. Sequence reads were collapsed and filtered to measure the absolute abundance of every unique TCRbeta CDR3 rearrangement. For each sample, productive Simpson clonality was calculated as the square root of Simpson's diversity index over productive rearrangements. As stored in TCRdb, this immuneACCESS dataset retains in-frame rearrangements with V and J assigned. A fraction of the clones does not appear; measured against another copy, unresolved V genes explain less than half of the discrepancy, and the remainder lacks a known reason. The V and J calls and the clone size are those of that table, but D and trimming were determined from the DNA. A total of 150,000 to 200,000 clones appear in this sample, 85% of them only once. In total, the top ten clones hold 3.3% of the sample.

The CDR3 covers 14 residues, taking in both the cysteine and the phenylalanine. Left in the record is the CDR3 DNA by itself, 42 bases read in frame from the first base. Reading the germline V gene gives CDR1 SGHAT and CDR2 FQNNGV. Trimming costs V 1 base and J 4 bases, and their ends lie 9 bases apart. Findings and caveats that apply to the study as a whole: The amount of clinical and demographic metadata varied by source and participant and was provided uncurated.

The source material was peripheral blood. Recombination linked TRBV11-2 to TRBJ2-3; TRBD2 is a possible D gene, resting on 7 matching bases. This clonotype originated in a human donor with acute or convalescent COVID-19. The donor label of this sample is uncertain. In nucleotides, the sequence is TGTGCCAGCAGCTTAGGAGGGGGGGCAGATACGCAGTATTTT. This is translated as CASSLGGGADTQYF.